This T cell receptor (beta chain) emerged from a study of CD8+CD57+ T cells in acquired aplastic anemia. Study summary: Isolated CD4+ and CD8+ cells, once sorted, yielded DNA averaging around 3.3 ug. Findings and caveats of the study: Sharing between patients and controls was observed for around 27 CD8+ CDR3 sequences.

The template for TCR beta VDJ and CDR3 sequence profiling was genomic DNA. A single record per CDR3 protein comes from TCRdb applying MiXCR to the reads. The repertoire consists of about 64,000 distinct CDR3 sequences, with about 56% occurring once and the leading ten covering 2% to 2.5%. Trimming took off 5 bases at V and 6 bases at J, with 10 bases between the two ends. The CDR3 loop spans 12 amino acids. Per germline, CDR1 SNHLY and CDR2 FYNNEI. With respect to this clonotype: Its specificity is not known.

The source is a human donor in good health, serving as a control. Sequencing was done on a sample of sorted CD4+, CD8+, or CD8+CD57+ T cells (not recorded which) from PBMCs. The rearrangement uses TRBV2 and TRBJ1-1, with D unclear. CDR3 protein: CASSPRSSEAFF. Here the CDR3 DNA reads TGTGCCAGCAGTCCTAGGTCCTCTGAAGCTTTCTTT.